This T cell receptor (beta chain) was captured in a study of T cell responses to AZD1222 COVID-19 vaccine. Study-wide findings and caveats: The reported proportion of spike-specific TCRs targeting unmutated variant regions was nearly half.

Trimming pared 8 bases from V and 3 bases from J, leaving 14 bases between. The V gene's germline CDR1 is MNHEY and CDR2 SVGAGI. The CDR3 runs 13 residues. TCRdb keeps only in-frame clones here, not all; method: immunoSEQ multiplex PCR. The table records around 150,000 clones, 80% to 95% of them present only once. Note on this clone: Antigen unknown.

The gene calls are TRBV6-5 and TRBJ2-7; D call uncertain. This TCR derives from an adult in good health. The sequencing used peripheral blood, collected on day 0 of AZD1222 vaccination. Written as DNA, the CDR3 is TGTGCCAGCCGGGTGGGTGTCAACTACGAGCAGTACTTC. The encoded protein is CASRVGVNYEQYF.